This T cell receptor beta chain was identified in a study of blood T cell repertoires in COVID-19. Only in-frame clones appear in the TCRdb table, and some are missing; sequencing was by immunoSEQ multiplex PCR. The sample contains around 130,000 clones, around nine tenths of which appear only once. The V segment lost 6 bases and the J segment 4 bases; nucleotides outside the gene matches: 4. The CDR3 is made up of 13 amino acids. Germline V gene lookup returns CDR1 KGHSH and CDR2 LQKENI. This sequence originates from a man aged 65 to 79 with active COVID-19. The chain carries TRBV18 and TRBJ2-3; 7 nucleotides align to TRBD2. The material sequenced was peripheral blood. CDR3 sequence (DNA): TGTGCCAGCTCGAGCGGGAAGGCAGATACGCAGTATTTT. It codes for CASSSGKADTQYF.